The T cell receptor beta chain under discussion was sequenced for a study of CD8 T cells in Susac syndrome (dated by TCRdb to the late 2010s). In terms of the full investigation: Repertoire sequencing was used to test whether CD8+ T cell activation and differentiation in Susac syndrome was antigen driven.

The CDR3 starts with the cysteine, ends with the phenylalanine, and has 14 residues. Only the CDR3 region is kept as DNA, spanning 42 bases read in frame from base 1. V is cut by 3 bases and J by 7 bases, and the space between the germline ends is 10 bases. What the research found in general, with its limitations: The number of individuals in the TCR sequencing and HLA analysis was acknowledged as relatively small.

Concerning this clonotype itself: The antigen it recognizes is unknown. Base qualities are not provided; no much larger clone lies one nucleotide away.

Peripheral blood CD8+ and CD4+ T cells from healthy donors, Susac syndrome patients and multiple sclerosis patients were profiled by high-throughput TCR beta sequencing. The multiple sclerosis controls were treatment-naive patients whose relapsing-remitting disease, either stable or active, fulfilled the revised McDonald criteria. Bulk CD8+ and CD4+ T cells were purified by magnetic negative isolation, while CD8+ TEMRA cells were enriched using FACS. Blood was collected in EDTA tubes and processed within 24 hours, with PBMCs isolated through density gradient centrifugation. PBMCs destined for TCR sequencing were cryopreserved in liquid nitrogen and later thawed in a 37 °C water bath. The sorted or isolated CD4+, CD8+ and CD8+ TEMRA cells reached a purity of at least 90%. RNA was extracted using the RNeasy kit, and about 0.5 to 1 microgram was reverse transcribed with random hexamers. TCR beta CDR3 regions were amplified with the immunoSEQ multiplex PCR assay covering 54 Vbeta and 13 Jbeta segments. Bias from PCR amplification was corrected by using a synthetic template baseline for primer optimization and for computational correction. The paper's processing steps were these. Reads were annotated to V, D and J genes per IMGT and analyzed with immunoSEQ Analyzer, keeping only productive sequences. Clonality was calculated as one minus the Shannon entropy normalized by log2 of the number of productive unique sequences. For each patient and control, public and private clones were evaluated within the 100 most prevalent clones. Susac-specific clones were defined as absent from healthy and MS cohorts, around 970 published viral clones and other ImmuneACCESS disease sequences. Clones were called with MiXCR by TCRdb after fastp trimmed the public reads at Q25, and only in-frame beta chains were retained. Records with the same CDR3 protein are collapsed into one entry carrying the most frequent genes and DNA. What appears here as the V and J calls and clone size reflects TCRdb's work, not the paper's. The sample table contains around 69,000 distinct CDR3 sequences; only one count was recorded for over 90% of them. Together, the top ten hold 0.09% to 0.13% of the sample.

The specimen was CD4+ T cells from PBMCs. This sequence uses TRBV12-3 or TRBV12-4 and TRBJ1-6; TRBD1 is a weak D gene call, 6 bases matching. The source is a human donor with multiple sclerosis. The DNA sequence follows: TGTGCCAGCAGTTTCGGCAGGGGAAATTCACCCCTCCACTTT. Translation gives CASSFGRGNSPLHF.